The next 16 T cell receptor delta chains were all read from a single sample in a study of γδ T cells in repeated Plasmodium falciparum infection. Vgamma9/Vdelta2+ and Vdelta2-negative gammadelta T cells were flow-sorted from PBMC for bulk sequencing. TCRdb reprocessed the multiplex PCR reads through CATT. This repertoire shows 80,000 to 95,000 delta-chain clones, 1.4% found once; its top ten account for 9%. Source material: gamma-delta T cells from blood. Receptor source: a pool of human donors (malaria-infected and uninfected, not separated).

This clone was seen at least ten times. A far larger clone is one nucleotide away, so this likely arose from a read error. Other nucleotide sequences in the sample specify the same CDR3. The V gene is TRDV1; the J gene was not called. The CDR3 has 11 residues. The V gene's germline CDR1 is TSWWSYY and CDR2 QGS. CDR3 amino acids: CALLIRGKLIF. The DNA of the CDR3 is TGTGCTCTCCTTATACGGGGTAAACTCATCTTC.

This clone was seen a few times. The amino acid sequence in TCRdb belongs to a much larger clone and departs from this DNA's translation at residue 3, likely a sequencing read error; the sequence shown is translated from the DNA. This CDR3 is CAFDGIVNTDKLIF. The CDR3 DNA reads TGTGCCTTTGACGGAATAGTTAACACCGATAAACTCATCTTT. V gene TRDV2 combines with J gene TRDJ1, with D perhaps matching TRDD1 (6 bases). Looked up from germline, CDR1 is GEAIGNYY and CDR2 is EKD. This CDR3 is 14 amino acids long.

This clone was recorded a few times. This DNA translates differently at residue 5 from the TCRdb protein, which is that of a much larger clone; a read error is likely, and the protein shown is the DNA's own translation. J is TRDJ1 and V is TRDV2; a possible D gene is TRDD3 (6 bases). No J gene was available from TCRdb, and it was assigned here by a germline match of the DNA. Germline V CDR1 and CDR2: GEAIGNYY, EKD. Trimming shortened V by 4 bases and J by 4 bases, and 33 bases separated the two germline ends. The CDR3 is 20 amino acids. The chain's CDR3 is CACDSIKTPGTGKLLDKLIF. CDR3 nucleotides: TGTGCCTGTGATTCCATTAAAACCCCGGGTACTGGGAAGTTACTCGATAAACTCATCTTT.

This clone was seen many times. The chain joins TRDV2 to TRDJ1, with 10 bases matching TRDD3. The CDR3 totals 18 residues. V lost 3 bases to trimming and J lost 2 bases; unmatched junction nucleotides: 14. Per germline, CDR1 GEAIGNYY and CDR2 EKD. CDR3 bases: TGTGCCTGTGACCCCCTGCTCGGGGGATACGAGTGGACCGATAAACTCATCTTT. Protein product: CACDPLLGGYEWTDKLIF.

This clone was recorded a few times. TCRdb's protein, taken from a much larger clone, differs from this DNA's translation at residue 16, likely owing to a read error; the protein displayed comes from the DNA. J is TRDJ1 and V is TRDV2; perhaps TRDD3 as D (10 bases). TCRdb offers no J gene call, so here the DNA was matched to germline to obtain one. From germline, CDR1 is GEAIGNYY and CDR2 EKD. The germline V and J ends were trimmed by 5 bases and 1 base, with 37 bases remaining between them. CDR3 size: 22 residues. The DNA for the CDR3 is TGTGCCTGTGGGGGGACCCTTCCTACGACTGTACTGGGGGATCGGTGCACCGATAAACTCATCTTT. As protein: CACGGTLPTTVLGDRCTDKLIF.

This clone was counted only a few times. TCRdb's protein, taken from a much larger clone, differs from this DNA's translation at residue 4, likely owing to a read error; the protein displayed comes from the DNA. The chain couples TRDV1 to TRDJ1; tentative D call: TRDD3 (6 bases). No J gene was available from TCRdb, and it was assigned here by a germline match of the DNA. This CDR3 is built from 21 residues. V gave up 7 bases and J gave up 2 bases, with 35 bases separating them. Germline V gene sequence: CDR1 TSWWSYY, CDR2 QGS. The CDR3 DNA reads as TGTGCTCTTGAGCCACCCTGGGGACGATGGGGGGGCGCGGGGGAAACCGATAAACTCATCTTT. This sequence encodes CALEPPWGRWGGAGETDKLIF.

This clone was seen a few times. The TCRdb protein, from a much larger clone, departs from this DNA's translation at residue 13, likely by read error; the protein shown derives from the DNA. The J gene is TRDJ2, the V gene TRDV2; D may be TRDD3 (6 bases). The tail of the sequence fits TRDJ1 better, so the J call may be wrong. The CDR3 has 14 amino acids. Germline loops: CDR1 GEAIGNYY, CDR2 EKD. CDR3 amino acids: CACDTGIMTAQLIF. The CDR3 DNA follows: TGTGCCTGTGACACCGGGATAATGACAGCACAACTCATCTTT.

This clone was seen ten or more times. This DNA's translation and the protein TCRdb lists, from a much larger clone, do not match at residue 11, likely due to a read error; the protein shown is translated from the DNA. The chain employs TRDV3 and TRDJ1, with D tentatively TRDD2 (5 bases). The CDR3 is 12 amino acids. Germline values: CDR1 TVYSNPD, CDR2 GDNSRS (reference sequence). The DNA of the CDR3 is TGTGCCTTTGAACCCTACGGCGATAAACTCACCTTT. Its translation: CAFEPYGDKLTF.

This clone showed up just a few times. The protein given by TCRdb reflects a much larger clone and differs at residue 20 from this DNA's translation, likely from a read error; the protein shown is the DNA's translation. V is TRDV1 and J is TRDJ1; the D gene is possibly TRDD3 (6 bases). Here the J gene was assigned by germline matching of the DNA, as TCRdb has none. Germline V CDR1 and CDR2: TSWWSYY, QGS. This CDR3 has 23 residues. CDR3 nucleotide sequence: TGTGCTCTTGGGGAACTGTGGGGTGGTCCCGTAATCAGAGGTCAGGGGGACACCGATAGACTCATCTTT. Its protein is CALGELWGGPVIRGQGDTDRLIF.

This clone was found many times. This rearrangement joins TRDV1 to TRDJ1, with D possibly being TRDD3 (7 bases). This CDR3 spans 19 amino acids. Germline CDR1 reads TSWWSYY; CDR2 reads QGS. Trimming removed 3 bases at V and 0 bases at J, with 23 bases between. This CDR3 is CALGDPYPTAWGYTDKLIF. CDR3 DNA: TGTGCTCTTGGGGACCCCTATCCTACAGCCTGGGGGTACACCGATAAACTCATCTTT.

As regards this clone: This DNA's translation differs at residue 3 from TCRdb's protein, which comes from a much larger clone; a read error is likely, and the protein shown is translated from the DNA. The rearrangement uses TRDV2 and TRDJ1, with TRDD3 matching 8 bases. TCRdb does not report a J gene; here it was assigned by matching the DNA to germline references. The CDR3 is 19 residues long. CDR1 and CDR2 (germline): GEAIGNYY, EKD. CDR3 sequence: CARDTVSGGPKSYTDKLIF. The CDR3 DNA reads TGTGCCCGTGACACCGTATCTGGGGGACCGAAATCGTACACCGATAAACTCATCTTT.

This clone was detected a few times. The protein that TCRdb holds for this DNA derives from a much larger clone and differs from the translated DNA at residue 11, which likely indicates a read error; the protein shown here is translated from the DNA. V is TRDV1 and J is TRDJ1, with D perhaps matching TRDD3 (6 bases). This CDR3 is 22 amino acids long. Looked up from germline, CDR1 is TSWWSYY and CDR2 is QGS. V gave up 2 bases and J gave up 1 base, with 32 bases separating them. The CDR3 loop is CALGETQITSHAGDTLTDKLIF. The CDR3, as DNA: TGTGCTCTTGGGGAAACCCAAATTACTTCCCACGCGGGGGACACCCTCACCGATAAACTCATCTTT.

This clone was picked up many times. J is TRDJ3 and V is TRDV2, with 8 bases fitting TRDD3. The CDR3 consists of 20 residues. Trimming took 0 bases from V and 0 from J; bases not matched to a gene: 9. The V gene's germline CDR1 is GEAIGNYY and CDR2 EKD. CDR3 nucleotides: TGTGCCTGTGACACCGGAAGCTGGGGGAGTAGCTCCTGGGACACCCGACAGATGTTTTTC. This gives the protein CACDTGSWGSSSWDTRQMFF.

The sample holds many counts of this clone. This chain uses TRDV3 with TRDJ1; TRDD2 matches 7 bases. The CDR3 consists of 15 residues. Germline CDR1 is TVYSNPD and CDR2 is GDNSRS (reference sequence). Trimming at V came to 0 bases and at J to 0 bases, leaving 7 bases not matched to a gene. CDR3 coding DNA: TGTGCCTTTAGCTTCCTATACTCGTACACCGATAAACTCATCTTT. This sequence encodes CAFSFLYSYTDKLIF.

Comment on this clone: TCRdb's listed protein matches a much larger clone and diverges from this DNA's translation at residue 13, likely through a read error; the protein shown comes from the DNA. CDR3 DNA sequence: TGTGCTCTTGGGGGAGCCCATGGGTTGGGGGATACAGGAGGTGCCGATAAACTCATCTTT. Protein: CALGGAHGLGDTGGADKLIF. The chain combines TRDV1 with TRDJ1; TRDD3 matches at 10 bases. The J gene, not given by TCRdb, was assigned here from a germline match of the nucleotide sequence. After removal of 4 bases from V and 3 bases from J, the junction contained 20 bases not matched to a gene. Germline CDR1 and CDR2: TSWWSYY and QGS. CDR3 length: 20 amino acids.

At least ten counts were recorded for this clone. The protein TCRdb lists belongs to a much larger clone and differs from this DNA's translation at residue 4, which points to a read error; the protein shown is made from the DNA. The chain has TRDV2 and TRDJ1; the match to TRDD3 covers 8 bases. The CDR3 sequence is 15 residues long. Germline CDR1 GEAIGNYY, CDR2 EKD. The junction had 11 bases not matched to a gene; V was cut back by 5 bases and J by 4 bases. The CDR3 DNA is TGTGCCTGTGGCAGGCTGGGGGACCACCGCGATAAACTCATCTTT. Translating gives CACGRLGDHRDKLIF.